The next 27 T cell receptor beta chains were all read from a single sample in a study of blood T cell repertoires in COVID-19. Using immunoSEQ multiplex PCR, the repertoire was profiled, and TCRdb retains in-frame clones only, with some absent. The sample consists of around 100,000 clones, approximately 80% of them appearing once. The sample consisted of peripheral blood. Source of these receptors: a man in his sixties or seventies with active or convalescent COVID-19.

The chain carries TRBV25-1 and TRBJ1-2; D unresolved. This CDR3 spans 12 amino acids. Germline values: CDR1 MGHDK, CDR2 SYGVNS. V was clipped by 1 base and J by 2 bases, with 2 bases between them. CDR3 in amino acids: CASSESNYGYTF. The CDR3, as DNA: TGTGCCAGCAGTGAATCAAACTATGGCTACACCTTC.

The chain links TRBV18 to TRBJ2-3; D unclear. This CDR3 spans 13 amino acids. V was trimmed by 2 bases and J by 2 bases, leaving 5 bases between them. Germline lookup yields CDR1 KGHSH and CDR2 LQKENI. CDR3 coding DNA: TGTGCCAGCTCACCAGGGCACACAGATACGCAGTATTTT. It encodes CASSPGHTDTQYF.

V gene TRBV7-3 combines with J gene TRBJ1-2; 11 bases line up with TRBD1. V shed 5 bases, J shed 13 bases, and the junction held 9 bases outside the gene matches. Per the germline V gene, CDR1 is SGHTA and CDR2 is FQGTGA. This CDR3 region has 13 residues. For the CDR3, the DNA is TGTGCCAGCAGCAAAGGGACAGGGGGATTCATCACCTTC. It translates to CASSKGTGGFITF.

The rearrangement links TRBV12-3 or TRBV12-4 to TRBJ1-3; a weak D match, TRBD1 (6 bases). V lost 5 bases to trimming and J lost 8 bases, with 10 bases between them. The CDR3 extends over 12 amino acids. CDR3 nucleotide sequence: TGTGCCAGCAGTGCAGGGGCCTACACCATATATTTT. Its translation: CASSAGAYTIYF.

The gene calls are TRBV18 and TRBJ1-2; maybe TRBD1 (6 bases). V was clipped by 6 bases and J by 4 bases, with 9 bases between them. The CDR3 consists of 12 residues. Germline loops: CDR1 KGHSH, CDR2 LQKENI. CDR3 protein: CASSSGVYGYTF. CDR3 in DNA: TGTGCCAGCTCTTCAGGGGTCTATGGCTACACCTTC.

The rearrangement joins TRBV27 to TRBJ1-5; weak D call: TRBD1 (5 bases). CDR3 length equals 17 residues. Germline V gene sequence: CDR1 MNHEY, CDR2 SMNVEV (reference sequence). Trimming shortened V by 0 bases and J by 2 bases, and 14 bases separated the two germline ends. The CDR3 DNA reads as TGTGCCAGCAGTTTATCGATCGGGGGAGTTGGCAATCAGCCCCAGCATTTT. Its protein product is CASSLSIGGVGNQPQHF.

V and J are TRBV15 and TRBJ2-7; tentatively, D is TRBD1 (6 bases). CDR3 length: 13 residues. Trimming removed 1 base from V and 4 bases from J, with 8 bases in between. CDR1 is LNHNV, CDR2 YYDKDF, per germline (reference sequence). The CDR3 loop is CATSRGTGYEQYF. CDR3 DNA: TGTGCCACCAGCAGAGGTACAGGGTACGAGCAGTACTTC.

This clone has a single count. The chain uses TRBV2 and TRBJ2-7, with 10 bases lining up with TRBD2. CDR1 SNHLY and CDR2 FYNNEI come from the germline V gene. The V segment lost 6 bases and the J segment 4 bases; nucleotides outside the gene matches: 3. The CDR3 covers 13 residues. In DNA, the CDR3 is TGTGCCAGCAGGGGACTAGCGATATACGAGCAGTACTTC. Translation: CASRGLAIYEQYF.

This clone has a single count. J is TRBJ1-2 and V is TRBV5-1; weak D call: TRBD1 (6 bases). The V gene lost 0 bases and the J gene lost 6 bases, with 12 bases spanning the gap. Germline lookup yields CDR1 SGHRS and CDR2 YFSETQ. There are 14 residues in the CDR3. CDR3 in DNA: TGCGCCAGCAGCTTGGCCCAGCAGGGGAATGGCTACACCTTC. Protein product: CASSLAQQGNGYTF.

The genes are TRBV27 and TRBJ1-1; D not certain. Germline V lookup: CDR1 MNHEY, CDR2 SMNVEV (reference sequence). V was clipped by 8 bases and J by 1 base, with 17 bases between them. The CDR3 extends over 15 amino acids. The DNA of the CDR3 is TGTGCCAGCGTTCCAAATCCCGCAGGGAACACTGAAGCTTTCTTT. It yields the protein CASVPNPAGNTEAFF.

This chain links TRBV7-2 with TRBJ1-5; TRBD1 agrees at 8 bases. Germline CDR1 and CDR2: SGHTA and FQGNSA. There are 15 residues in the CDR3. With 5 bases clipped from V and 5 bases from J, the junction kept 8 bases outside the gene matches. The chain's CDR3 is CASSLDRGRDQPQHF. The CDR3, as DNA: TGTGCCAGCAGCCTCGACAGGGGCAGGGATCAGCCCCAGCATTTT.

The chain links TRBV6-6 to TRBJ1-2; tentatively, D is TRBD1 (6 bases). This CDR3 spans 14 amino acids. Germline values: CDR1 MNHNY, CDR2 SVGAGI (reference sequence). Between the trimmed V and J ends, which lost 7 bases and 0 bases, there was a span of 12 bases. CDR3 sequence reads: CASTSTGPNYGYTF. The CDR3 DNA sequence: TGTGCCAGCACCTCGACAGGCCCTAACTATGGCTACACCTTC.

This clone was seen a single time. The chain carries TRBV24-1 and TRBJ1-5; D unclear. The V gene lost 2 bases and the J gene lost 6 bases, with 4 bases spanning the gap. The CDR3 length is 12 residues. Germline V CDR1 and CDR2: KGHDR, SFDVKD. The CDR3 bases are TGTGCCACCAGTGATTACGGTCAGCCCCAGCATTTT. Its protein product is CATSDYGQPQHF.

The chain couples TRBV6-5 to TRBJ1-2; TRBD1 might be the D (6 bases). V gave up 5 bases and J gave up 5 bases, with 12 bases separating them. Germline CDR1 MNHEY, CDR2 SVGAGI. CDR3 length: 13 residues. The CDR3 loop reads CASSRDTGYGYTF. In DNA, the CDR3 is TGTGCCAGCAGTCGAGATACAGGGTATGGCTACACCTTC.

The chain uses TRBV19 and TRBJ2-3; TRBD1 might be the D (5 bases). CDR3 size: 13 residues. Per the germline V gene, CDR1 is LNHDA and CDR2 is SQIVND (reference sequence). V lost 8 bases and J lost 6, with 15 bases in between. The chain's CDR3 is CASRHGPGDTQYF. In DNA form, the CDR3 reads TGTGCCAGTCGACACGGGCCAGGGGATACGCAGTATTTT. Looking up the rest from reference TRBV19 and TRBJ2-3 gives the full variable domain: DGGITQSPKYLFRKEGQNVTLSCEQNLNHDAMYWYRQDPGQGLRLIYYSQIVNDFQKGDIAEGYSVSREKKESFPLTVTSAQKNPTAFYLCASRHGPGDTQYFGPGTRLTVL.

V usage is TRBV9 and J usage is TRBJ1-2; 10 bases are a match to TRBD1. The CDR3 consists of 15 residues. V was clipped by 0 bases and J by 8 bases; unmatched bases: 7. The germline V gene encodes CDR1 SGDLS and CDR2 YYNGEE. CDR3 nucleotides: TGTGCCAGCAGCGTAGCCCACGGGACAGGGGAAGGCTACACCTTC. Protein product: CASSVAHGTGEGYTF.

In nucleotides, the CDR3 is TGTGCCAGCAGCTTAGAGCGTGGTACCTACGAGCAGTACTTC. This codes for CASSLERGTYEQYF. The chain couples TRBV11-2 to TRBJ2-7; D ambiguous. CDR1 SGHAT and CDR2 FQNNGV come from the germline V gene. V lost 0 bases and J lost 2, with 8 bases in between. The CDR3 is 14 residues long.

V is TRBV2 and J is TRBJ2-1, with D possibly being TRBD2 (6 bases). V gave up 8 bases and J gave up 4 bases, with 12 bases separating them. The length of the CDR3 is 13 residues. The germline V gene has CDR1 SNHLY and CDR2 FYNNEI. The CDR3 region has the DNA TGTGCCAGCTGTCAGGCGGGGTACAATGAGCAGTTCTTC. Its translation: CASCQAGYNEQFF.

As DNA, the CDR3 is TGCGCCAGCAGCTTGGCGGGACTAGCGGGAGGGAAACTCACAGATACGCAGTATTTT. Translated, it gives CASSLAGLAGGKLTDTQYF. V is TRBV5-1 and J is TRBJ2-3, with 16 bases identical to TRBD2. This CDR3 spans 19 amino acids. Germline V gene sequence: CDR1 SGHRS, CDR2 YFSETQ. With V trimmed by 0 bases and J by 2 bases, 6 bases remained unmatched.

The chain has TRBV12-3 or TRBV12-4 and TRBJ1-2, with 7 bases aligning to TRBD1. This CDR3 comprises 12 residues. V lost 5 bases and J lost 6; bases outside the gene matches: 3. The CDR3 DNA reads TGTGCCAGCAGTGGGACAGTCGATGGCTACACCTTC. It translates to CASSGTVDGYTF.

The V gene is TRBV4-3, the J gene TRBJ2-7, with a possible D match to TRBD1 (6 bases). V lost 7 bases, J lost 5 bases, and 21 bases lay in between. The CDR3 has 15 residues. CDR1 is LGHNA, CDR2 YSLEER, per germline. CDR3 region: CASNGNYRADDEQYF. The CDR3 coding sequence is TGCGCCAGCAACGGAAATTACAGGGCGGACGACGAGCAGTACTTC.

The chain uses TRBV13 and TRBJ2-1; TRBD2 matches at 11 bases. V was pared by 0 bases and J by 0 bases, with 4 bases of the junction left unmatched. CDR3 length equals 18 residues. Germline CDR1 PRHDT, CDR2 FYEKMQ (reference sequence). The CDR3 bases are TGTGCCAGCAGCTTAGGGCTAGCGGGGGGCGACTCCTACAATGAGCAGTTCTTC. It is translated as CASSLGLAGGDSYNEQFF.

The genes are TRBV11-1 and TRBJ1-3, with no clear D. Trimming removed 5 bases at V and 0 bases at J, with 14 bases between. The V gene's germline CDR1 is SGHAT and CDR2 FQDESV (reference sequence). CDR3 length: 16 amino acids. The CDR3 spells CASSPDSGLSGNTIYF. In DNA, the CDR3 is TGTGCCAGCAGCCCGGACTCCGGACTCTCTGGAAACACCATATATTTT.

CDR3 in DNA: TGTGCCAGTAGTGGCCTAGCGAACCACAATGAGCAGTTCTTC. Its translation is CASSGLANHNEQFF. This chain links TRBV19 with TRBJ2-1; tentative D call: TRBD2 (6 bases). Germline-derived CDR1 and CDR2 are LNHDA and SQIVND (reference sequence). V was shortened by 5 bases and J by 5 bases, with 13 bases between the two germline ends. The CDR3 has 14 residues. The entire variable domain, with the rest obtained from reference TRBV19 and TRBJ2-1, is as follows: DGGITQSPKYLFRKEGQNVTLSCEQNLNHDAMYWYRQDPGQGLRLIYYSQIVNDFQKGDIAEGYSVSREKKESFPLTVTSAQKNPTAFYLCASSGLANHNEQFFGPGTRLTVL.

This clone occurred a few times. The chain recombines TRBV5-6 with TRBJ1-1, with 9 bases identical to TRBD1. J gave up 4 bases and V 4 bases, and 2 bases lay outside the gene matches. The CDR3 runs to 13 residues. Germline-derived CDR1 and CDR2 are SGHDT and YYEEEE. CDR3 region: CASSTTGGTEAFF. The CDR3 DNA reads as TGTGCCAGCAGCACGACAGGGGGCACTGAAGCTTTCTTT.

The V gene is TRBV5-4, the J gene TRBJ2-1, with 8 nucleotides matching TRBD2. The CDR3 length is 15 residues. Losses at the gene ends were 4 bases for V and 9 bases for J; bases not matched to a gene: 12. CDR1 is SGHNT, CDR2 YYREEE, per germline (reference sequence). As DNA, the CDR3 is TGTGCCAGCAGCCCGAGCCAGCGGGGGAGAGGTGAGCAGTTCTTC. It specifies CASSPSQRGRGEQFF.

This clone was seen just once. The chain is built from TRBV4-3 and TRBJ1-1; unclear D gene. V shed 0 bases and J shed 0 bases, with 8 bases lying between them. The CDR3 extends over 15 amino acids. The V gene's germline CDR1 is LGHNA and CDR2 YSLEER. Written as DNA, the CDR3 is TGCGCCAGCAGCCAAGATCCAGGTCTGAACACTGAAGCTTTCTTT. It is translated as CASSQDPGLNTEAFF.